The T cell receptor (beta chain) under discussion was sequenced for a study of shared clonotypes between healthy human individuals. Libraries were prepared by immunoSEQ multiplex PCR; TCRdb keeps only in-frame clonotypes and omits some of them. The sample records about 2 million clones, 90% to 95% being singletons. This CDR3 contains 11 residues. The V and J ends lost 4 bases and 6 bases respectively, with 6 bases between them. Germline-derived CDR1 and CDR2 are SEHNR and FQNEAQ (reference sequence). The table lists this clone with a count of one. What was sequenced was naive CD4+ T cells sorted from blood. Noted subset: CD45RA+ positively selected. This chain connects TRBV7-9 to TRBJ1-2; D gene unclear. This sequence originates from a man between 18 and 35 years old in good health. Here the CDR3 reads CASSSLNGYTF. The DNA of the CDR3 is TGTGCCAGCAGCTCACTTAATGGCTACACCTTC.